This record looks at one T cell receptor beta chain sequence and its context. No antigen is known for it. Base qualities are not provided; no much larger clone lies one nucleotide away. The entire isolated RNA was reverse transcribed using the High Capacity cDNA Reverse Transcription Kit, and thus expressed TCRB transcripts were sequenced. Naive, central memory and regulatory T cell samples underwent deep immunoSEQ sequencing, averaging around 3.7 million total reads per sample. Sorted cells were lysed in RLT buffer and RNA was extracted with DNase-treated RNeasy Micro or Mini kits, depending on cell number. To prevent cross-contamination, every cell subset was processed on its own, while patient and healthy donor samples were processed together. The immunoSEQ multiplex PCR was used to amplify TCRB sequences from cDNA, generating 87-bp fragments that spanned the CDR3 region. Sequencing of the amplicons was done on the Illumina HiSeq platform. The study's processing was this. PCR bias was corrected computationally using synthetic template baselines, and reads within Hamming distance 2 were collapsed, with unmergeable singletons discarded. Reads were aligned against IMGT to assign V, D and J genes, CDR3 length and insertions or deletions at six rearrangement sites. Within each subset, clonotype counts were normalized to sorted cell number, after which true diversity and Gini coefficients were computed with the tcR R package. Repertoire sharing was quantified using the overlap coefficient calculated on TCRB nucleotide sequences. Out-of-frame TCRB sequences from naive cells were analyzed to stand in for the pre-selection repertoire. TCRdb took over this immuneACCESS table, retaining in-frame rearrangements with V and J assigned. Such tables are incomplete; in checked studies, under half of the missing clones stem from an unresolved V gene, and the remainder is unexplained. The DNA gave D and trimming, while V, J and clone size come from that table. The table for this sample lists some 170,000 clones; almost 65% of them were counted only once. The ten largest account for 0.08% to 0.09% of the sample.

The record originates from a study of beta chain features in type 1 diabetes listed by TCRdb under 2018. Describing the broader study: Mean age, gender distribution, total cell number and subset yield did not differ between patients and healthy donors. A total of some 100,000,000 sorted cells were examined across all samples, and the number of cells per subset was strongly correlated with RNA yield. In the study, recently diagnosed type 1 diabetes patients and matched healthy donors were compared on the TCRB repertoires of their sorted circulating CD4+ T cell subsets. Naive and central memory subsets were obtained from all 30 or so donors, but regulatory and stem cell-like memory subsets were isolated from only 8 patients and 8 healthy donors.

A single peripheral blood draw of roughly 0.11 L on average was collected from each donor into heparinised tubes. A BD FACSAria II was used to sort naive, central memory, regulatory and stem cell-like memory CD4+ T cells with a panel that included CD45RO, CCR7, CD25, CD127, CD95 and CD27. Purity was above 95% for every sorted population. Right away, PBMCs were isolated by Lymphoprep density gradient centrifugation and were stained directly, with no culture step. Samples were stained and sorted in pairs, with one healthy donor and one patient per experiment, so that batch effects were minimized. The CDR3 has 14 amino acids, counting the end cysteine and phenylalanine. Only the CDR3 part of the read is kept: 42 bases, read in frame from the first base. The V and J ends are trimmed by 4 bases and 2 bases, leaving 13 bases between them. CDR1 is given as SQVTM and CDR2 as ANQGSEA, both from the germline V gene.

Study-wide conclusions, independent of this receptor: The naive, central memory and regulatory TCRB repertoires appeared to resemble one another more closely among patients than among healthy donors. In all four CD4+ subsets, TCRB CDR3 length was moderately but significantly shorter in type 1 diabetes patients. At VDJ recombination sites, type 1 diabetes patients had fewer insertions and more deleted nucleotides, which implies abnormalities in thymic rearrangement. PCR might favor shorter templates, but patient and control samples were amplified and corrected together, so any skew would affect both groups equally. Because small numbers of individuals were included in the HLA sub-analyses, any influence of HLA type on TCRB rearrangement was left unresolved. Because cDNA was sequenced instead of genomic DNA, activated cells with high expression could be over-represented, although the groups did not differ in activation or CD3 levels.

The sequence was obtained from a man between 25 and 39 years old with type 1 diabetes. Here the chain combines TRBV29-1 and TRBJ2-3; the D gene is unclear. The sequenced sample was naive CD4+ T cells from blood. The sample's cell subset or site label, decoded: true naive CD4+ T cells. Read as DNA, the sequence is TGCAGCGTTGCTAAGGTTCCCAACACAGATACGCAGTATTTT. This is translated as CSVAKVPNTDTQYF.